These 13 T cell receptor beta chains were all obtained from the same sample, sequenced in a study of cytomegalovirus exposure and HLA in healthy donors. Use of 60 Vbeta and 13 Jbeta primers characterized the PCR. The assay was immunoSEQ multiplex PCR, and TCRdb's table has in-frame clones only and misses some. The sample lists some 200,000 clones; about two thirds were seen once. The specimen sequenced was PBMCs. The receptors shown here come from a man between 40 and 49 years old in good health and CMV-seropositive.

As concerns this clone: At one boundary the junction diverges from the germline segment, which might be a read error. The chain uses TRBV7-9 and TRBJ1-4; 7 positions match TRBD1. The CDR3 spans 14 residues. The germline V gene has CDR1 SEHNR and CDR2 FQNEAQ (reference sequence). The CDR3 region is CSSSLMTGSEKLFF. The CDR3, as DNA: TGTTCCAGCAGCTTAATGACAGGGAGTGAAAAACTGTTTTTT.

The chain employs TRBV11-2 and TRBJ2-2, with D possibly matching TRBD2 (5 bases). The CDR3 runs to 16 residues. CDR1 is SGHAT and CDR2 is FQNNGV in the germline V gene. With 5 bases removed from V and 6 bases from J, the gap between germline ends came to 19 bases. The CDR3 loop is CASSLDTHRGPGELFF. Here the CDR3 DNA reads TGTGCCAGCAGCCTCGACACTCACCGGGGTCCCGGGGAGCTGTTTTTT.

This clone has only one observation. The chain joins TRBV4-1 to TRBJ1-1; tentatively, D is TRBD1 (5 bases). The CDR3 spans 12 residues. The germline V gene has CDR1 MGHRA and CDR2 YSYEKL. V gave up 1 base and J gave up 9 bases, with 9 bases separating them. The CDR3 region has the DNA TGCGCCAGCAGCCAAGTGGGGCTGAAAGCTTTCTTT. This translates into CASSQVGLKAFF.

This chain joins TRBV2 and TRBJ2-2, with D possibly TRBD1 on 5 matching bases. Trimming cost V 6 bases and J 3 bases, with 11 bases left between them. This CDR3 contains 14 residues. From germline, CDR1 is SNHLY and CDR2 FYNNEI. The chain's CDR3 is CASSRVVYTGELFF. As DNA, the CDR3 is TGTGCCAGCAGCAGGGTGGTGTACACCGGGGAGCTGTTTTTT.

The rearrangement joins TRBV4-1 to TRBJ1-5; D is unclear. The germline V gene has CDR1 MGHRA and CDR2 YSYEKL. The germline V and J ends were trimmed by 0 bases and 3 bases, with 9 bases remaining between them. This CDR3 region has 15 residues. The CDR3 here is CASSQDWPHNQPQHF. The CDR3 nucleotides read TGCGCCAGCAGCCAAGATTGGCCCCACAATCAGCCCCAGCATTTT.

The genes are TRBV18 and TRBJ2-5; maybe TRBD2 (6 bases). Trimming pared 5 bases from V and 7 bases from J, leaving 23 bases between. CDR3 length: 16 residues. Germline V gene data show CDR1 as KGHSH and CDR2 as LQKENI. The CDR3 nucleotides are TGTGCCAGCTCAAATCCCCGGGACTTTAGTGTCGGGACCCAGTACTTC. Residues: CASSNPRDFSVGTQYF.

This sequence joins TRBV2 and TRBJ2-2, with a possible D match to TRBD1 (5 bases). The CDR3 contains 14 residues. The V gene's germline CDR1 is SNHLY and CDR2 FYNNEI. The ends were cut back, 5 bases at V and 4 bases at J, with 11 bases in the middle. CDR3 coding DNA: TGTGCCAGCAGTTCCGGACACCCCACCGGGGAGCTGTTTTTT. It encodes CASSSGHPTGELFF.

The chain uses TRBV7-9 and TRBJ1-4, with 9 positions matching TRBD1. CDR1 is SEHNR, CDR2 FQNEAQ, per germline (reference sequence). The CDR3 contains 16 residues. Trimming cost V 4 bases and J 7 bases; bases outside gene matches: 10. CDR3 residues: CASSSIRDRAFEKLFF. The DNA of the CDR3 is TGTGCCAGCAGCTCGATCCGGGACAGGGCCTTTGAAAAACTGTTTTTT.

The genes are TRBV7-3 and TRBJ2-3; 9 bases fit TRBD2. This CDR3 contains 15 residues. The J segment lost 4 bases and the V segment lost 7 bases, leaving 9 bases of the junction unmatched. CDR1 and CDR2 (germline): SGHTA, FQGTGA. For the CDR3, the DNA is TGTGCCAGCAACCTTAGCGGGGGTAAGGCAGATACGCAGTATTTT. It encodes CASNLSGGKADTQYF.

The chain couples TRBV19 to TRBJ1-2; D may be TRBD1 (6 bases). This CDR3 comprises 13 residues. With 2 bases removed from V and 8 bases from J, the gap between germline ends came to 12 bases. CDR1 and CDR2 from the germline V gene are LNHDA and SQIVND (reference sequence). The CDR3: CASSITGIGGYTF. The CDR3 DNA reads as TGTGCCAGTAGTATAACAGGGATAGGAGGCTACACCTTC.

The chain uses TRBV11-2 and TRBJ2-7, with TRBD1 as a possible D gene (5 bases). The CDR3 has 13 amino acids. Trimming cost V 1 base and J 11 bases, with 15 bases left between them. CDR1 and CDR2 (germline): SGHAT, FQNNGV. The CDR3 sequence: CASSLGPGRAEYF. DNA for the CDR3: TGTGCCAGCAGCTTAGGGCCAGGCAGGGCTGAGTACTTC. Combining the CDR3 with reference TRBV11-2 and TRBJ2-7 gives the whole variable domain EAGVAQSPRYKIIEKRQSVAFWCNPISGHATLYWYQQILGQGPKLLIQFQNNGVVDDSQLPKDRFSAERLKGVDSTLKIQPAKLEDSAVYLCASSLGPGRAEYFGPGTRLTVT.

This sequence joins TRBV5-1 and TRBJ2-7, with D maybe TRBD2 (6 bases). Germline CDR1 and CDR2: SGHRS and YFSETQ. V shed 4 bases and J shed 7 bases, with 15 bases lying between them. CDR3 length: 13 amino acids. The CDR3 sequence: CASSPVGGFEQYF. The CDR3 bases are TGCGCCAGCAGCCCCGTGGGGGGATTTGAGCAGTACTTC.

This clone was counted once. The rearrangement uses TRBV2 and TRBJ1-2; D remains unclear. The CDR3 loop spans 11 amino acids. V lost 4 bases, J lost 10 bases, and 10 bases lay in between. Germline CDR1 and CDR2: SNHLY and FYNNEI. Here the CDR3 reads CASSVHRDYTF. CDR3 DNA: TGTGCCAGCAGTGTACATCGTGACTACACCTTC.